The 14 T cell receptor beta chains given below trace back to one sample, sequenced in a study of blood T cell repertoires in COVID-19. Libraries were prepared by immunoSEQ multiplex PCR; TCRdb keeps only in-frame clonotypes and omits some of them. The data contain tens of thousands of clones, 83% of them seen just once; the ten biggest clones take up over 5%. Sequencing was performed on peripheral blood. The receptor source for this set is a woman aged 55-69 years with acute or convalescent COVID-19.

V is TRBV27 and J is TRBJ1-5; D perhaps matches TRBD1 (6 bases). The germline gives CDR1 MNHEY, CDR2 SMNVEV (reference sequence). V lost 5 bases and J lost 6, with 17 bases in between. The CDR3 loop spans 15 amino acids. The CDR3 protein is CASSTAGGGAQPQHF. The CDR3, as DNA: TGTGCCAGCAGTACCGCGGGCGGGGGCGCTCAGCCCCAGCATTTT.

This chain links TRBV2 with TRBJ1-5; TRBD1 aligns across 10 bases. The CDR3 runs 15 residues. V gave up 4 bases and J gave up 6 bases; unmatched junction bases: 6. Germline lookup yields CDR1 SNHLY and CDR2 FYNNEI. CDR3 in DNA: TGTGCCAGCAGTGCGCGACAGGGGGCCGGTCAGCCCCAGCATTTT. Protein product: CASSARQGAGQPQHF.

V usage is TRBV24-1 and J usage is TRBJ1-2, with D uncertain. The V end was cut by 0 bases, the J end by 1 base, with 5 bases between. CDR1 is KGHDR and CDR2 is SFDVKD in the germline V gene. This CDR3 has 14 amino acids. The CDR3: CATSDLAVNYGYTF. In nucleotides, the CDR3 is TGTGCCACCAGTGATTTGGCGGTTAACTATGGCTACACCTTC.

The CDR3 DNA reads as TGTGCCAGCAGCTTACAGCCAGGGGGTCAGCCCCAGCATTTT. This sequence encodes CASSLQPGGQPQHF. The chain recombines TRBV5-6 with TRBJ1-5, with TRBD1 identical over 7 bases. Trimming removed 2 bases from V and 6 bases from J; junction bases left unmatched: 5. CDR1 and CDR2 from the germline V gene are SGHDT and YYEEEE. The CDR3 is 14 amino acids.

The gene calls are TRBV5-4 and TRBJ1-1; TRBD1 matches at 7 bases. The CDR3 is 12 residues long. V shed 4 bases, J shed 7 bases, and the junction held 4 bases outside the gene matches. Germline CDR1 reads SGHNT; CDR2 reads YYREEE (reference sequence). This CDR3 reads CASSVGTVEAFF. CDR3 DNA sequence: TGTGCCAGCAGCGTTGGGACAGTTGAAGCTTTCTTT.

A word on this clone: The same CDR3 is also encoded by other DNA sequences in this sample. The chain employs TRBV6-2 or TRBV6-3 and TRBJ2-3, with D uncertain. The germline CDR1 and CDR2 sequences are MNHEY and SVGEGT. CDR3 length equals 13 residues. Between the trimmed V and J ends, which lost 5 bases and 2 bases, there was a span of 8 bases. CDR3 region: CASSGLSTDTQYF. CDR3 DNA: TGTGCCAGCAGTGGGCTCTCCACAGATACGCAGTATTTT.

The gene calls are TRBV9 and TRBJ2-7, with D possibly TRBD1 on 5 matching bases. Germline V CDR1 and CDR2: SGDLS, YYNGEE. The CDR3 spans 14 residues. V was trimmed by 3 bases and J by 3 bases, leaving 13 bases between them. The CDR3 protein is CASSARVGLYEQYF. DNA for the CDR3: TGTGCCAGCAGCGCCAGGGTCGGGCTCTACGAGCAGTACTTC. Variable domain in full (rest from reference TRBV9 and TRBJ2-7): DSGVTQTPKHLITATGQRVTLRCSPRSGDLSVYWYQQSLDQGLQFLIQYYNGEERAKGNILERFSAQQFPDLHSELNLSSLELGDSALYFCASSARVGLYEQYFGPGTRLTVT.

The chain joins TRBV5-1 to TRBJ1-2, with 7 bases lining up with TRBD1. Trimming at V came to 2 bases and at J to 6 bases, leaving 4 bases not matched to a gene. Germline assignment: CDR1 SGHRS and CDR2 YFSETQ. The CDR3 extends over 13 amino acids. CDR3 bases: TGCGCCAGCAGCTTTAAAGACAGGGATGGCTACACCTTC. This sequence encodes CASSFKDRDGYTF.

This clone was seen just once. The gene calls are TRBV6-5 and TRBJ2-6; TRBD1 matches 8 bases. This CDR3 spans 14 amino acids. The germline gives CDR1 MNHEY, CDR2 SVGAGI. With V trimmed by 5 bases and J by 8 bases, 5 bases remained unmatched. The CDR3, as DNA: TGTGCCAGCAGTCGAGGACAGGGAACCAACGTCCTGACTTTC. Translation: CASSRGQGTNVLTF.

The genes are TRBV6-1 and TRBJ2-1; TRBD1 matches at 8 bases. CDR3 length equals 15 residues. The V segment lost 0 bases and the J segment 6 bases; nucleotides outside the gene matches: 4. Germline V gene data show CDR1 as MNHNS and CDR2 as SASEGT. The CDR3 sequence is CASSEAPGGRNEQFF. The CDR3 nucleotides read TGTGCCAGCAGTGAAGCCCCAGGGGGCCGCAATGAGCAGTTCTTC.

The chain uses TRBV5-1 and TRBJ2-7, with D perhaps TRBD2 (5 bases). In germline, CDR1 is SGHRS, CDR2 YFSETQ. The V end lost 7 bases, the J end lost 3 bases, and 17 bases lay between the germline ends. This CDR3 is 14 amino acids long. The CDR3 DNA reads as TGCGCCAGCGGCGAGGAGGCCCTTAGCTACGAGCAGTACTTC. It codes for CASGEEALSYEQYF.

The chain recombines TRBV11-2 with TRBJ1-2, with TRBD1 matching 7 bases. The germline V gene has CDR1 SGHAT and CDR2 FQNNGV. The length of the CDR3 is 15 residues. The V segment lost 5 bases and the J segment 8 bases; nucleotides outside the gene matches: 14. CDR3 amino acids: CASSPATEGARGYTF. The CDR3 coding sequence is TGTGCCAGCAGCCCCGCTACAGAGGGGGCGCGGGGCTACACCTTC.

DNA of the CDR3: TGCGCCAGCAGCCGGACAGGCACAGATACGCAGTATTTT. It is translated as CASSRTGTDTQYF. This chain links TRBV5-1 with TRBJ2-3; D perhaps matches TRBD1 (6 bases). The germline CDR1 and CDR2 sequences are SGHRS and YFSETQ. V dropped 4 bases and J dropped 1 base, with 7 bases sitting between them. The CDR3 totals 13 residues.

This clone appeared a few times. The chain has TRBV11-2 and TRBJ1-2; perhaps TRBD1 as D (6 bases). The V and J ends lost 0 bases and 7 bases respectively, with 18 bases between them. In germline, CDR1 is SGHAT, CDR2 FQNNGV. The CDR3 length is 16 residues. The CDR3 DNA sequence: TGTGCCAGCAGCTTAGAGCCGAGATCAGGGGTCCGTGGCTACACCTTC. Encoded protein: CASSLEPRSGVRGYTF.